This entry lists 29 T cell receptor beta chains sequenced from one sample in a study of monozygotic twins with inflammatory bowel disease. TCRdb reanalyzed the 5' RACE reads, giving one entry per CDR3 protein sequence and no DNA. The listing contains about 210,000 distinct CDR3 sequences. The sequenced material came from blood. These receptors were collected from a human donor with ulcerative colitis or Crohn's disease, or a healthy co-twin of an affected twin (not recorded which).

The V and J genes are TRBV6-5 and TRBJ1-1; the D call of TRBD1 rests on TCRdb alone, since no DNA is present to check it. Germline assignment: CDR1 MNHEY and CDR2 SVGAGI. CDR3 length equals 18 residues. CDR3 amino acids: CASSYYPPAGRGISEAFF.

This chain uses TRBV20-1 with TRBJ2-1; TCRdb indicates TRBD1, and absent DNA this call remains unverified. The V gene's germline CDR1 is DFQATT and CDR2 SNEGSKA (reference sequence). The CDR3 runs 19 residues. CDR3 sequence: CSARDPMGFEGRIYNEQFF.

CDR3 residues: CSVQGLNTGELFF. V and J are TRBV20-1 and TRBJ2-2; TCRdb's D call of TRBD1 is untestable without DNA. CDR3 length equals 13 residues. Germline CDR1 DFQATT, CDR2 SNEGSKA (reference sequence).

The chain recombines TRBV20-1 with TRBJ1-5. The CDR3 length is 16 residues. Looked up from germline, CDR1 is DFQATT and CDR2 is SNEGSKA (reference sequence). CDR3 sequence: CSARVLGALSNQPQHF.

The J gene is TRBJ2-3, the V gene TRBV3-1; TCRdb names TRBD2, which stays unverified in the absence of DNA. The CDR3 totals 17 residues. CDR1 and CDR2 from the germline V gene are LGHDT and YNNKEL (reference sequence). This CDR3 reads CASSQGGRVSSTDTQYF.

The V gene is TRBV5-1, the J gene TRBJ2-3; TCRdb proposes TRBD1, but this gene call is untestable without DNA. Germline-derived CDR1 and CDR2 are SGHRS and YFSETQ. The CDR3 covers 14 residues. The CDR3 is CASSPGGGPDTQYF.

V gene TRBV6-1 combines with J gene TRBJ1-5; TCRdb picks TRBD1, but there is no DNA to check that call. This CDR3 comprises 17 residues. Germline loops: CDR1 MNHNS, CDR2 SASEGT. CDR3 residues: CASSWGQSQGGNQPQHF.

The V call is TRBV19, the J call TRBJ1-6; TCRdb picks TRBD1, but there is no DNA to check that call. The CDR3 totals 13 residues. CDR1 LNHDA and CDR2 SQIVND come from the germline V gene (reference sequence). Here the CDR3 reads CASSDRGNSPLHF.

The chain couples TRBV12-3 or TRBV12-4 to TRBJ2-7. The CDR3 contains 11 residues. The chain's CDR3 is CASSYTYEQYF.

The chain recombines TRBV12-3 or TRBV12-4 with TRBJ1-1. There are 13 residues in the CDR3. CDR3 sequence reads: CASSVVGNTEAFF.

This chain connects TRBV5-1 to TRBJ1-4; the D call from TCRdb, TRBD1, cannot be confirmed without DNA. Germline CDR1 and CDR2: SGHRS and YFSETQ. The CDR3 is 17 residues long. The CDR3 here is CASSLWGPTTTNEKLFF.

This rearrangement joins TRBV5-1 to TRBJ1-4; TCRdb designates TRBD1, a call that cannot be tested without DNA. Germline assignment: CDR1 SGHRS and CDR2 YFSETQ. CDR3 length: 16 amino acids. The CDR3 region is CASSSNGIGGGEKLFF.

V usage is TRBV20-1 and J usage is TRBJ2-7; the D call from TCRdb, TRBD1, cannot be confirmed without DNA. Per germline, CDR1 DFQATT and CDR2 SNEGSKA (reference sequence). The CDR3 contains 13 residues. The chain's CDR3 is CSARRQGPYEQYF.

The chain combines TRBV12-3 or TRBV12-4 with TRBJ2-3; the TRBD1 assignment by TCRdb is unverifiable without DNA. The CDR3 has 16 amino acids. The CDR3 loop is CASSLEAVPPGDTQYF.

The chain is built from TRBV25-1 and TRBJ2-3; checking the TCRdb D call of TRBD1 is not possible without DNA. Germline values: CDR1 MGHDK, CDR2 SYGVNS. CDR3 size: 16 residues. CDR3 amino acids: CASSGHLGKGTDTQYF.

The genes are TRBV24-1 and TRBJ2-7; TCRdb names TRBD1, which stays unverified in the absence of DNA. The CDR3 consists of 16 residues. Germline V lookup: CDR1 KGHDR, CDR2 SFDVKD. The CDR3 loop reads CATRGADNLLPYEQYF.

This chain connects TRBV29-1 to TRBJ1-5. Looked up from germline, CDR1 is SQVTM and CDR2 is ANQGSEA. CDR3 length equals 13 residues. The CDR3 spells CSVGAQANQPQHF.

The V call is TRBV6-2 or TRBV6-3, the J call TRBJ2-6; the D gene TCRdb calls, TRBD1, cannot be checked with no DNA. The CDR3 extends over 13 amino acids. Per the germline V gene, CDR1 is MNHEY and CDR2 is SVGEGT. This chain's CDR3 is CASSSALANVLTF.

V and J are TRBV20-1 and TRBJ1-4; TCRdb's assignment of TRBD1 cannot be checked, as there is no DNA. This CDR3 is 13 amino acids long. The germline V gene has CDR1 DFQATT and CDR2 SNEGSKA (reference sequence). CDR3 in amino acids: CSAPSQGAEKLFF.

The chain employs TRBV10-3 and TRBJ1-5. This CDR3 region has 13 residues. In germline, CDR1 is ENHRY, CDR2 SYGVKD. The CDR3 region is CATASDSNQPQHF.

The chain is built from TRBV7-6 and TRBJ2-2. The CDR3 has 15 amino acids. CDR1 is SGHVS and CDR2 is FNYEAQ in the germline V gene. The CDR3 region is CASSARMGNTGELFF. Full variable domain (missing parts from reference TRBV7-6 and TRBJ2-2): GAGVSQSPRYKVTKRGQDVALRCDPISGHVSLYWYRQALGQGPEFLTYFNYEAQQDKSGLPNDRFSAERPEGSISTLTIQRTEQRDSAMYRCASSARMGNTGELFFGEGSRLTVL.

V usage is TRBV20-1 and J usage is TRBJ2-1; TCRdb's assignment of TRBD1 cannot be checked, as there is no DNA. Per germline, CDR1 DFQATT and CDR2 SNEGSKA (reference sequence). The CDR3 has 12 amino acids. CDR3: CSVSTGENEQFF.

The CDR3 loop is CSVDFPNRGYNTEAFF. This sequence joins TRBV29-1 and TRBJ1-1; TCRdb names TRBD1, which stays unverified in the absence of DNA. The CDR3 loop spans 16 amino acids. Germline V gene sequence: CDR1 SQVTM, CDR2 ANQGSEA.

The chain uses TRBV2 and TRBJ2-5. Germline V CDR1 and CDR2: SNHLY, FYNNEI. This CDR3 comprises 13 residues. The CDR3: CASLRPDAKTQYF.

This chain uses TRBV5-5 with TRBJ2-2; TCRdb names TRBD1, which stays unverified in the absence of DNA. The CDR3 runs 14 residues. CDR1 and CDR2 (germline): SGHKS, YYEKEE (reference sequence). The CDR3 region is CASGLWTGPGELFF.

V usage is TRBV20-1 and J usage is TRBJ2-4; the TCRdb D gene call, TRBD2, has no DNA to confirm it. Germline V gene lookup returns CDR1 DFQATT and CDR2 SNEGSKA (reference sequence). There are 14 residues in the CDR3. CDR3 amino acids: CSATQSRIMTSQYF.

The chain recombines TRBV4-1 with TRBJ1-2. CDR1 is MGHRA, CDR2 YSYEKL, per germline. This CDR3 comprises 17 residues. CDR3 residues: CASSQDSQSERNYGYTF.

The chain's CDR3 is CSDDRGRDEQFF. The chain links TRBV20-1 to TRBJ2-1; the D call from TCRdb, TRBD1, cannot be confirmed without DNA. Germline lookup yields CDR1 DFQATT and CDR2 SNEGSKA (reference sequence). The CDR3 runs 12 residues.

The chain is built from TRBV5-5 and TRBJ1-5. The CDR3 covers 15 residues. The germline V gene encodes CDR1 SGHKS and CDR2 YYEKEE (reference sequence). The CDR3 spells CASSSSTRLNQPQHF.